This T cell receptor beta chain was sequenced during a study of OX40 agonist ivuxolimab in advanced cancers. Clones were sequenced by immunoSEQ multiplex PCR, and TCRdb holds only the in-frame ones, with some missing. The table shows under 40,000 clones, with approximately 80% occurring only once. This clone was detected once. The CDR3 has 12 amino acids. Trimming removed 8 bases from V and 2 bases from J, with 7 bases in between. Germline V gives CDR1 ENHRY, CDR2 SYGVKD. The chain links TRBV10-3 to TRBJ1-3; D is ambiguous. This clonotype was sampled from an adult with an advanced solid tumor such as melanoma, head and neck, liver or kidney cancer. The sequencing used CD4+ or CD8+ T cells sorted from blood, collected in a trial of the OX40 agonist ivuxolimab. The CDR3 is CAIGQAGNTIYF. Here the CDR3 DNA reads TGTGCCATCGGTCAGGCTGGAAACACCATATATTTT.